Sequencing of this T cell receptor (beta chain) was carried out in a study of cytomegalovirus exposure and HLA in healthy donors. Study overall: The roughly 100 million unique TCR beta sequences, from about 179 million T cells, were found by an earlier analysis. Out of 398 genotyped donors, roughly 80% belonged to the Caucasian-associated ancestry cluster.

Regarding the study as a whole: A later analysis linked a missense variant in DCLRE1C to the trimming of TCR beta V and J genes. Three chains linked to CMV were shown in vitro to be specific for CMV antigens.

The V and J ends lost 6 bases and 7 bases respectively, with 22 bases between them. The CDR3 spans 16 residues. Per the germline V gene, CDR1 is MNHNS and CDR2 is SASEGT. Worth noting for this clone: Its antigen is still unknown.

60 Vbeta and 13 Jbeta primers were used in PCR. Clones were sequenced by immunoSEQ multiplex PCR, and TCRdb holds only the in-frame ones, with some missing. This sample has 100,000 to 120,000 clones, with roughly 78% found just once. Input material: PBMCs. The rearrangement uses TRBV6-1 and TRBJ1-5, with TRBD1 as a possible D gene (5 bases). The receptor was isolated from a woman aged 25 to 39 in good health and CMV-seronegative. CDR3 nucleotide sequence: TGTGCCAGCAGGGAATTGACAAAGGGGAAGGTCCAGCCCCAGCATTTT. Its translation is CASRELTKGKVQPQHF.